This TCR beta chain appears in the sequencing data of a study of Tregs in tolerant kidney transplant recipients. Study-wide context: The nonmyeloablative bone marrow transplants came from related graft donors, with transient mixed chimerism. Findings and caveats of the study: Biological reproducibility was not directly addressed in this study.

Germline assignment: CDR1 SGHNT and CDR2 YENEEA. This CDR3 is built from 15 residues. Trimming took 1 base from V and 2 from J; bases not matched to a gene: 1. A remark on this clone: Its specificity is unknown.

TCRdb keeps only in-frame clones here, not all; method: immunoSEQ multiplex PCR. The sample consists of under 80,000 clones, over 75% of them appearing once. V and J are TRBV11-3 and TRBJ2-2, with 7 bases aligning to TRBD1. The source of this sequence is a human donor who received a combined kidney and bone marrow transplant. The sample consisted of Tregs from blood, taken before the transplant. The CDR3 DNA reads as TGTGCCAGCAGCTTAGGACAGGGTAACACCGGGGAGCTGTTTTTT. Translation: CASSLGQGNTGELFF.